These 3 T cell receptor beta chains originate from one sample sequenced in a study of sequential checkpoint blockade in melanoma. Indicated treatment: randomized to nivolumab then ipilimumab (arm A) or the reverse (arm B). Sequenced by immunoSEQ multiplex PCR; TCRdb stores in-frame clones only, minus some. The sample lists 3,000 to 4,000 clones; about 20% were seen once. Source: tumor tissue (inferred from file names), taken from a patient given nivolumab and ipilimumab in sequence. Source of these receptors: a human donor with melanoma.

This clone was counted only a few times. V is TRBV6-8 and J is TRBJ1-1; no clear D gene. Trimming took off 10 bases at V and 0 bases at J, with 12 bases between the two ends. Germline V gene sequence: CDR1 MNHGY, CDR2 SAAAGT. There are 13 residues in the CDR3. CDR3 sequence (DNA): TGTGCCATCATGGCCGAATTGAACACTGAAGCTTTCTTT. This sequence encodes CAIMAELNTEAFF.

J is TRBJ1-2 and V is TRBV19; the match to TRBD1 covers 10 bases. V shed 6 bases, J shed 6 bases, and the junction held 13 bases outside the gene matches. Germline lookup yields CDR1 LNHDA and CDR2 SQIVND (reference sequence). The CDR3 is 16 amino acids. The CDR3, as DNA: TGTGCCAGTAGCGTCTTAGGAGGACAGGGGGTCCATGGCTACACCTTC. Residues: CASSVLGGQGVHGYTF.

This clone was seen a handful of times. The V call is TRBV28, the J call TRBJ1-4, with 11 bases fitting TRBD1. The CDR3 sequence is 16 residues long. Germline lookup yields CDR1 MDHEN and CDR2 SYDVKM. After removal of 3 bases from V and 3 bases from J, the junction contained 3 bases not matched to a gene. CDR3 loop: CASSFRDRGANEKLFF. The CDR3 bases are TGTGCCAGCAGTTTTCGGGACAGGGGGGCTAATGAAAAACTGTTTTTT.